This entry features one T cell receptor beta chain sequence. Its antigen is as yet unknown. The PCR employed 60 Vbeta primers together with 13 Jbeta primers. Only in-frame clones appear in the TCRdb table, and some are missing; sequencing was by immunoSEQ multiplex PCR. The table lists approximately 160,000 clones, approximately 71% of them singletons. V was trimmed by 11 bases and J by 4 bases, leaving 11 bases between them. The CDR3 sequence is 11 residues long. The germline V gene encodes CDR1 MNHNY and CDR2 SVGAGI (reference sequence). These data are taken from a study of cytomegalovirus exposure and HLA in healthy donors. Notes on the study in general: Productive rates of about 90% or about 30% were seen for most TCR beta V segments in an earlier analysis.

The chain combines TRBV6-6 with TRBJ1-2; the D gene is possibly TRBD1 (5 bases). Sequenced input: PBMCs. The receptor's source is a woman aged 18-29 years in good health and CMV-seropositive. CDR3 nucleotides: TGTGCCTCCGGCGGGGGCTATGGCTACACCTTC. As protein: CASGGGYGYTF.